The T cell receptor (beta chain) described here comes from a study of shared clonotypes between healthy human individuals. Germline loops: CDR1 MGHRA, CDR2 YSYEKL. The V end was cut by 0 bases, the J end by 3 bases, with 12 bases between. The CDR3 sequence is 15 residues long. Naive CD8 cells lacked CD45RO and underwent positive selection for CCR7, leaving out terminally differentiated effector memory CD45RA+ cells. The method was immunoSEQ multiplex PCR; TCRdb's version includes in-frame clones alone and lacks a portion of them. The table has some 2 million clones, roughly 95% seen once. This clonotype originated in a man aged 18 to 35 in good health. Sequencing used naive CD8+ T cells sorted from blood. The chain carries TRBV4-1 and TRBJ2-7; D unclear. The CDR3 DNA reads as TGCGCCAGCAGCCAAGACCCACGATCGGGCTACGAGCAGTACTTC. Translating it yields CASSQDPRSGYEQYF.